Sequencing of this T cell receptor beta chain was carried out in a study of blood T cell repertoires in COVID-19. Clones were sequenced by immunoSEQ multiplex PCR, and TCRdb holds only the in-frame ones, with some missing. The sample shows some 50,000 clones, about 80% of them seen only once. V gave up 6 bases and J gave up 9 bases; unmatched junction bases: 3. The CDR3 has 12 amino acids. Germline V gene lookup returns CDR1 MDHEN and CDR2 SYDVKM. This clonotype was sampled from a human donor in a cohort sampled during active COVID-19. The rearrangement links TRBV28 to TRBJ2-3; TRBD2 matches 10 bases. Sequenced sample: peripheral blood. Here the CDR3 DNA reads TGTGCCAGCAGCGGTAGCGGGGGGACGCAGTATTTT. It specifies CASSGSGGTQYF.